The 30 T cell receptor beta chains below come from one sample, sequenced in a study of blood T cell repertoires in COVID-19. Using immunoSEQ multiplex PCR, the repertoire was profiled, and TCRdb retains in-frame clones only, with some absent. The sample records 90,000 to 120,000 clones, 85% to 90% being singletons. The sequenced sample consisted of peripheral blood. All receptors derive from a human donor in a cohort sampled during active COVID-19.

The V gene is TRBV27, the J gene TRBJ2-1; TRBD2 aligns across 11 bases. The CDR3 contains 15 residues. Trimming took 10 bases from V and 2 from J; bases not matched to a gene: 7. Germline CDR1 is MNHEY and CDR2 is SMNVEV (reference sequence). The DNA for the CDR3 is TGTGCCAATGGACTAGCGGGCCCAACCTACAATGAGCAGTTCTTC. It translates to CANGLAGPTYNEQFF.

The gene calls are TRBV28 and TRBJ2-7, with 10 bases matching TRBD1. J gave up 9 bases and V 5 bases, and 16 bases lay outside the gene matches. The CDR3 length is 16 residues. Germline V gene sequence: CDR1 MDHEN, CDR2 SYDVKM. DNA of the CDR3: TGTGCCAGCAGTGAGGGACAGGGGTTAGTATCGGGTGGGCAGTACTTC. It yields the protein CASSEGQGLVSGGQYF.

This clone was detected once. J is TRBJ2-5 and V is TRBV7-9; unclear D gene. Trimming cost V 5 bases and J 5 bases, with 6 bases left between them. From germline, CDR1 is SEHNR and CDR2 FQNEAQ (reference sequence). The CDR3 covers 11 residues. CDR3 nucleotide sequence: TGTGCCAGCAGCCCCGGGGAGACCCAGTACTTC. Encoded protein: CASSPGETQYF.

The rearrangement links TRBV7-9 to TRBJ2-5, with 9 nucleotides matching TRBD1. Trimming took 4 bases from V and 5 from J; bases not matched to a gene: 5. The CDR3 sequence is 14 residues long. The germline CDR1 and CDR2 sequences are SEHNR and FQNEAQ (reference sequence). DNA of the CDR3: TGTGCCAGCAGCTCGGGACAGGGAACGGAGACCCAGTACTTC. It is translated as CASSSGQGTETQYF. The variable domain in full, with the rest retrieved from reference TRBV7-9 and TRBJ2-5, is DTGVSQNPRHKITKRGQNVTFRCDPISEHNRLYWYRQTLGQGPEFLTYFQNEAQLEKSRLLSDRFSAERPKGSFSTLEIQRTEQGDSAMYLCASSSGQGTETQYFGPGTRLLVL.

The chain combines TRBV20-1 with TRBJ2-3; D remains unclear. The CDR3 covers 15 residues. Germline V lookup: CDR1 DFQATT, CDR2 SNEGSKA (reference sequence). Deletions cut 3 bases from V and 0 bases from J, with 13 bases between. DNA for the CDR3: TGCAGTGCTAGTCCTGACTTCTCTAGCACAGATACGCAGTATTTT. It specifies CSASPDFSSTDTQYF.

The gene calls are TRBV7-9 and TRBJ2-3, with TRBD2 identical over 11 bases. Germline V gene lookup returns CDR1 SEHNR and CDR2 FQNEAQ (reference sequence). The J segment lost 4 bases and the V segment lost 3 bases, leaving 3 bases of the junction unmatched. The CDR3 totals 15 residues. DNA of the CDR3: TGTGCCAGCAGCTTCCTAGCGGGGGGTCCAGATACGCAGTATTTT. The encoded protein is CASSFLAGGPDTQYF.

The chain has TRBV28 and TRBJ2-7, with 8 bases fitting TRBD1. The CDR3 has 15 amino acids. The V gene end was trimmed by 1 base and the J gene end by 7 bases; junction bases not matched to a gene: 9. Germline loops: CDR1 MDHEN, CDR2 SYDVKM. CDR3: CASSLYRQGAQEQYF. CDR3 sequence (DNA): TGTGCCAGCAGTTTATATCGCCAGGGGGCACAGGAGCAGTACTTC.

The rearrangement links TRBV9 to TRBJ2-2; 9 bases map to TRBD2. Germline V gene data show CDR1 as SGDLS and CDR2 as YYNGEE. This CDR3 region has 16 residues. The V and J ends lost 3 bases and 1 base, in that order; junction bases with no gene match: 4. CDR3 protein: CASSASGRRNTGELFF. The CDR3, as DNA: TGTGCCAGCAGCGCGAGCGGGAGGAGGAACACCGGGGAGCTGTTTTTT. Combining the CDR3 with reference TRBV9 and TRBJ2-2 gives the whole variable domain DSGVTQTPKHLITATGQRVTLRCSPRSGDLSVYWYQQSLDQGLQFLIQYYNGEERAKGNILERFSAQQFPDLHSELNLSSLELGDSALYFCASSASGRRNTGELFFGEGSRLTVL.

The chain couples TRBV5-4 to TRBJ1-2, with D possibly being TRBD1 (6 bases). V lost 5 bases, J lost 5 bases, and 22 bases lay in between. Germline-derived CDR1 and CDR2 are SGHNT and YYREEE (reference sequence). The CDR3 covers 16 residues. The CDR3: CASRKLGQGIGYGYTF. For the CDR3, the DNA is TGTGCCAGCAGAAAACTCGGTCAGGGGATTGGGTATGGCTACACCTTC.

The gene calls are TRBV5-1 and TRBJ2-5; maybe TRBD2 (6 bases). The CDR3 length is 15 residues. V was shortened by 1 base and J by 3 bases, with 13 bases between the two germline ends. Germline CDR1 is SGHRS and CDR2 is YFSETQ. CDR3 sequence: CASSLFPGVEETQYF. CDR3 nucleotide sequence: TGCGCCAGCAGCTTGTTCCCGGGGGTAGAAGAGACCCAGTACTTC.

This chain connects TRBV6-6 to TRBJ2-7; D is possibly TRBD2 (6 bases). Germline V gene lookup returns CDR1 MNHNY and CDR2 SVGAGI (reference sequence). The V end lost 5 bases, the J end lost 7 bases, and 15 bases lay between the germline ends. The CDR3 consists of 13 residues. The CDR3 nucleotides read TGTGCCAGCAGTCAGGAGGGGTCTGGTGAGCAGTACTTC. Its translation is CASSQEGSGEQYF.

The chain has TRBV5-4 and TRBJ1-4; the match to TRBD1 covers 7 bases. Germline values: CDR1 SGHNT, CDR2 YYREEE (reference sequence). The CDR3 is 14 residues long. Trimming removed 4 bases from V and 3 bases from J; junction bases left unmatched: 3. The CDR3 DNA follows: TGTGCCAGCAGCCAGACAGGGCCTAATGAAAAACTGTTTTTT. Protein sequence: CASSQTGPNEKLFF.

This clone was picked up a small number of times. The chain combines TRBV6-6 with TRBJ2-7; TRBD1 matches 8 bases. J lost 6 bases, V lost 7 bases, and 14 bases had no gene match. Germline CDR1 is MNHNY and CDR2 is SVGAGI (reference sequence). The CDR3 covers 15 residues. In nucleotides, the CDR3 is TGTGCCAGCAACGTAGACGCAGGGGGCTCGGGCGAGCAGTACTTC. Translating gives CASNVDAGGSGEQYF.

The chain has TRBV5-5 and TRBJ1-1; perhaps TRBD1 as D (6 bases). Trimming took off 0 bases at V and 8 bases at J, with 14 bases between the two ends. The length of the CDR3 is 14 residues. Germline lookup yields CDR1 SGHKS and CDR2 YYEKEE (reference sequence). The CDR3 protein is CASSLGNGGAEAFF. The CDR3 DNA sequence: TGTGCCAGCAGCTTGGGTAATGGGGGGGCGGAAGCTTTCTTT.

The CDR3 sequence: CASSATSGISTDTQYF. The CDR3 DNA follows: TGTGCCAGCAGTGCCACTAGCGGGATAAGCACAGATACGCAGTATTTT. The chain uses TRBV25-1 and TRBJ2-3, with TRBD2 matching 10 bases. Germline CDR1 and CDR2: MGHDK and SYGVNS. With V trimmed by 4 bases and J by 0 bases, 4 bases remained unmatched. This CDR3 has 16 amino acids.

This sequence joins TRBV18 and TRBJ1-1, with D perhaps TRBD1 (6 bases). V lost 5 bases and J lost 1, with 8 bases in between. The CDR3 covers 13 residues. Germline CDR1 KGHSH, CDR2 LQKENI. CDR3 sequence: CASSSGANTEAFF. In DNA form, the CDR3 reads TGTGCCAGCTCATCAGGGGCGAACACTGAAGCTTTCTTT.

This chain uses TRBV19 with TRBJ1-4; a possible D gene is TRBD1 (5 bases). This CDR3 has 15 residues. CDR1 is LNHDA and CDR2 is SQIVND in the germline V gene (reference sequence). V gave up 9 bases and J gave up 3 bases, with 17 bases separating them. CDR3: CASRPTGLANEKLFF. DNA for the CDR3: TGTGCCAGCAGACCTACAGGTTTAGCTAATGAAAAACTGTTTTTT.

The chain recombines TRBV11-3 with TRBJ2-2; a possible D gene is TRBD1 (6 bases). Trimming took 1 base from V and 3 from J, leaving 9 bases between them. Germline CDR1 and CDR2: SGHNT and YENEEA. This CDR3 contains 15 residues. CDR3 sequence: CASSLGYRDTGELFF. CDR3 coding DNA: TGTGCCAGCAGCTTAGGATACAGGGACACCGGGGAGCTGTTTTTT. Using reference TRBV11-3 and TRBJ2-2 for the parts outside the CDR3, the full variable domain is EAGVVQSPRYKIIEKKQPVAFWCNPISGHNTLYWYLQNLGQGPELLIRYENEEAVDDSQLPKDRFSAERLKGVDSTLKIQPAELGDSAVYLCASSLGYRDTGELFFGEGSRLTVL.

V and J are TRBV19 and TRBJ2-7; D may be TRBD1 (6 bases). CDR1 and CDR2 from the germline V gene are LNHDA and SQIVND (reference sequence). The CDR3 spans 15 residues. Trimming removed 1 base from V and 3 bases from J, with 13 bases in between. The CDR3: CASSIVQGLIYEQYF. For the CDR3, the DNA is TGTGCCAGTAGTATAGTACAGGGCCTTATCTACGAGCAGTACTTC.

The chain is built from TRBV13 and TRBJ2-5, with D unresolved. The CDR3 length is 12 residues. V was clipped by 0 bases and J by 6 bases, with 5 bases between them. Germline CDR1 reads PRHDT; CDR2 reads FYEKMQ (reference sequence). CDR3 nucleotides: TGTGCCAGCAGCTTAGGTTCTCAGACCCAGTACTTC. The encoded protein is CASSLGSQTQYF.

The rearrangement joins TRBV28 to TRBJ1-1; D is unresolved. Trimming removed 5 bases at V and 4 bases at J, with 14 bases between. This CDR3 region has 14 residues. The germline V gene encodes CDR1 MDHEN and CDR2 SYDVKM. Here the CDR3 reads CASSPSVRSTEAFF. CDR3 DNA sequence: TGTGCCAGCAGTCCCTCAGTACGGAGCACTGAAGCTTTCTTT.

V is TRBV9 and J is TRBJ2-1; 9 bases fit TRBD2. The V and J ends lost 7 bases and 8 bases, in that order; junction bases with no gene match: 13. There are 15 residues in the CDR3. Germline V lookup: CDR1 SGDLS, CDR2 YYNGEE. The CDR3 DNA sequence: TGTGCCAGCCAAGCGGGAGGTGCGGCAGGCTATGAGCAGTTCTTC. It yields the protein CASQAGGAAGYEQFF.

This chain connects TRBV18 to TRBJ2-7; 11 bases map to TRBD1. CDR1 and CDR2 (germline): KGHSH, LQKENI. V trimming: 6 bases; J trimming: 1 base; junction bases outside the gene matches: 8. CDR3 size: 16 residues. The CDR3 coding sequence is TGTGCCAGCTCGCCGACTGGGACAGGGGGTTCCTACGAGCAGTACTTC. Encoded protein: CASSPTGTGGSYEQYF.

The chain links TRBV10-1 to TRBJ1-4; D might be TRBD1 (5 bases). This CDR3 region has 13 residues. Trimming left V 0 bases short and J 7 bases short, with 6 bases between. The germline CDR1 and CDR2 sequences are WNHNN and SYGVQD (reference sequence). CDR3 protein: CASSESGGEKLFF. In DNA, the CDR3 is TGCGCCAGCAGTGAGTCCGGGGGTGAAAAACTGTTTTTT.

The gene calls are TRBV19 and TRBJ2-3, with D possibly matching TRBD2 (7 bases). The V gene lost 7 bases and the J gene lost 7 bases, with 21 bases spanning the gap. Germline V lookup: CDR1 LNHDA, CDR2 SQIVND (reference sequence). The CDR3 is 15 residues long. The CDR3 DNA reads TGTGCCAGTACCCGGGACGGGGGGCGTACAAATACGCAGTATTTT. Translated: CASTRDGGRTNTQYF.

The chain carries TRBV10-2 and TRBJ2-7; 12 nucleotides line up with TRBD2. This CDR3 spans 16 amino acids. CDR1 is WSHSY and CDR2 is SAAADI in the germline V gene. V lost 6 bases and J lost 5; bases outside the gene matches: 11. CDR3 sequence reads: CASSTGRLAGVHEQYF. For the CDR3, the DNA is TGCGCCAGCAGCACCGGGCGACTAGCGGGAGTCCACGAGCAGTACTTC.

The rearrangement links TRBV2 to TRBJ1-1; D might be TRBD1 (6 bases). The CDR3 length is 11 residues. Germline CDR1 and CDR2: SNHLY and FYNNEI. V was trimmed by 6 bases and J by 10 bases, leaving 12 bases between them. The CDR3, as DNA: TGTGCCAGCAGCCAGGACAGAGCAGCTTTCTTT. It codes for CASSQDRAAFF.

This clone was recorded once. The chain combines TRBV19 with TRBJ2-5; maybe TRBD2 (6 bases). The CDR3 is made up of 10 amino acids. Trimming removed 10 bases from V and 6 bases from J, with 9 bases in between. CDR1 and CDR2 from the germline V gene are LNHDA and SQIVND (reference sequence). As DNA, the CDR3 is TGTGCCATGGGGGGAAAGACCCAGTACTTC. Protein product: CAMGGKTQYF.

The chain is built from TRBV7-2 and TRBJ2-3; 7 bases agree with TRBD1. Unmatched junction bases numbered 8, after V lost 5 bases and J lost 3 bases. The germline gives CDR1 SGHTA, CDR2 FQGNSA. This CDR3 contains 15 residues. CDR3 loop: CASSPRDRLTDTQYF. The CDR3 DNA reads TGTGCCAGCAGCCCCCGGGACAGATTAACAGATACGCAGTATTTT.

The chain recombines TRBV28 with TRBJ2-1; 8 bases line up with TRBD2. Germline V gene lookup returns CDR1 MDHEN and CDR2 SYDVKM. J gave up 4 bases and V 7 bases, and 6 bases lay outside the gene matches. The CDR3 consists of 14 residues. CDR3: CASIVASGYNEQFF. The CDR3 coding sequence is TGTGCCAGCATAGTGGCTAGCGGGTACAATGAGCAGTTCTTC.